The 27 T cell receptor beta chains presented below share a single source sample, sequenced in a study of blood T cell repertoires in COVID-19. Profiled with immunoSEQ multiplex PCR; TCRdb holds only in-frame clones, not every one. The top ten hold 4.8% of the sample, which has approximately 210,000 clones, about 88% seen once. Sample: peripheral blood. These receptors were obtained from a woman aged 40 to 50 with acute or convalescent COVID-19.

The chain uses TRBV18 and TRBJ1-6; D remains unclear. Trimming took 6 bases from V and 8 from J, leaving 8 bases between them. The CDR3 runs to 12 residues. Germline V gene data show CDR1 as KGHSH and CDR2 as LQKENI. The CDR3, as DNA: TGTGCCAGCTCCAACCCGGATTCACCCCTCCACTTT. Residues: CASSNPDSPLHF.

This chain links TRBV2 with TRBJ1-5, with unresolved D. The length of the CDR3 is 14 residues. Germline V gene data show CDR1 as SNHLY and CDR2 as FYNNEI. V lost 5 bases, J lost 5 bases, and 13 bases lay in between. The CDR3 here is CASSIDTKYQPQHF. Here the CDR3 DNA reads TGTGCCAGCAGTATAGACACCAAATATCAGCCCCAGCATTTT.

The chain carries TRBV30 and TRBJ1-2, with D uncertain. Trimming removed 2 bases from V and 6 bases from J, with 7 bases in between. Germline CDR1 GTSNPN, CDR2 SVGIG (reference sequence). The CDR3 is 11 residues long. CDR3 sequence (DNA): TGTGCCTGGAGTCCACGGGATGGCTACACCTTC. The encoded protein is CAWSPRDGYTF.

This chain links TRBV6-5 with TRBJ1-3; weak D call: TRBD1 (6 bases). Between the trimmed V and J ends, which lost 7 bases and 6 bases, there was a span of 19 bases. The CDR3 runs 15 residues. The germline CDR1 and CDR2 sequences are MNHEY and SVGAGI. In DNA form, the CDR3 reads TGTGCCAGCATACTAGGGGGTATAGCAAAAAACACCATATATTTT. Translating it yields CASILGGIAKNTIYF.

The chain combines TRBV7-9 with TRBJ2-2; the match to TRBD1 covers 7 bases. The junction had 7 bases not matched to a gene; V was cut back by 5 bases and J by 4 bases. The CDR3 is made up of 15 amino acids. Per germline, CDR1 SEHNR and CDR2 FQNEAQ (reference sequence). The CDR3 region has the DNA TGTGCCAGCAGCGCCCGATACAGGGGCACCGGGGAGCTGTTTTTT. Translation: CASSARYRGTGELFF.

The V call is TRBV4-1, the J call TRBJ2-2; perhaps TRBD2 as D (6 bases). The V gene's germline CDR1 is MGHRA and CDR2 YSYEKL. The germline V and J ends were trimmed by 0 bases and 2 bases, with 10 bases remaining between them. CDR3 length equals 16 residues. The CDR3 bases are TGCGCCAGCAGCCAAGATCAGGAGGGCAACACCGGGGAGCTGTTTTTT. Residues: CASSQDQEGNTGELFF.

The chain recombines TRBV5-1 with TRBJ1-3; no firm D call. The CDR3 is 16 amino acids. V dropped 4 bases and J dropped 0 bases, with 14 bases sitting between them. Germline V gene data show CDR1 as SGHRS and CDR2 as YFSETQ. CDR3 loop: CASSAESAGSGNTIYF. CDR3 DNA: TGCGCCAGCAGCGCCGAATCAGCAGGCTCTGGAAACACCATATATTTT. The full variable domain, in which reference TRBV5-1 and TRBJ1-3 provide the parts outside the CDR3, is KAGVTQTPRYLIKTRGQQVTLSCSPISGHRSVSWYQQTPGQGLQFLFEYFSETQRNKGNFPGRFSGRQFSNSRSEMNVSTLELGDSALYLCASSAESAGSGNTIYFGEGSWLTVV.

This chain links TRBV2 with TRBJ2-5, with TRBD2 as a possible D gene (5 bases). The germline V gene has CDR1 SNHLY and CDR2 FYNNEI. Trimming shortened V by 7 bases and J by 5 bases, and 20 bases separated the two germline ends. The CDR3 contains 15 residues. For the CDR3, the DNA is TGTGCCAGCACCCCTCCCCCCACTAGTGTCGAGACCCAGTACTTC. Its translation is CASTPPPTSVETQYF.

The chain carries TRBV2 and TRBJ1-2; 9 bases are a match to TRBD1. Unmatched junction bases numbered 10, after V lost 3 bases and J lost 2 bases. Germline CDR1 and CDR2: SNHLY and FYNNEI. CDR3 size: 17 residues. Written as DNA, the CDR3 is TGTGCCAGCAGTGAGAGCCAGACAGGGGGACCAAACTATGGCTACACCTTC. Encoded protein: CASSESQTGGPNYGYTF.

The chain links TRBV4-1 to TRBJ1-3, with a tentative D call TRBD1 (6 bases). The ends were cut back, 1 base at V and 7 bases at J, with 26 bases in the middle. The CDR3 has 19 residues. Germline lookup yields CDR1 MGHRA and CDR2 YSYEKL. The CDR3 sequence is CASSQALSGGRPPRNTIYF. CDR3 nucleotides: TGCGCCAGCAGCCAAGCCCTATCCGGGGGGCGGCCCCCAAGGAACACCATATATTTT.

This rearrangement joins TRBV5-6 to TRBJ2-3, with 12 bases aligning to TRBD2. V lost 0 bases to trimming and J lost 6 bases; unmatched junction nucleotides: 8. The germline V gene has CDR1 SGHDT and CDR2 YYEEEE. The CDR3 totals 17 residues. The CDR3 nucleotides read TGTGCCAGCAGCTTGGCCCCTAGCGGGGGGGCCCGGGATACGCAGTATTTT. Protein: CASSLAPSGGARDTQYF.

This clone was seen just once. The chain uses TRBV19 and TRBJ2-6; no clear D gene. This CDR3 comprises 15 residues. Deletions cut 6 bases from V and 0 bases from J, with 9 bases between. Germline V gene data show CDR1 as LNHDA and CDR2 as SQIVND (reference sequence). As DNA, the CDR3 is TGTGCCAGTAGCCAGGCTGGCTCTGGGGCCAACGTCCTGACTTTC. It codes for CASSQAGSGANVLTF.

The chain employs TRBV2 and TRBJ2-5, with TRBD2 matching 14 bases. Germline V lookup: CDR1 SNHLY, CDR2 FYNNEI. The J segment lost 0 bases and the V segment lost 7 bases, leaving 4 bases of the junction unmatched. The CDR3 consists of 16 residues. CDR3 sequence reads: CASTETSGGDQETQYF. The CDR3 DNA is TGTGCCAGCACTGAGACTAGCGGGGGGGACCAAGAGACCCAGTACTTC.

J is TRBJ2-5 and V is TRBV7-3, with D perhaps TRBD2 (6 bases). V was trimmed by 5 bases and J by 7 bases, leaving 8 bases between them. The CDR3 sequence is 11 residues long. The V gene's germline CDR1 is SGHTA and CDR2 FQGTGA. The CDR3 DNA is TGTGCCAGCAGCCTGGGGGGGACCCAGTACTTC. Protein: CASSLGGTQYF.

In this sample, this clone turned up a few times. The CDR3 DNA follows: TGTGCCAGTAGTATAGAGAAGAGGACAGTCCCTAAATACGAGCAGTACGTC. Its protein is CASSIEKRTVPKYEQYV. The chain links TRBV19 to TRBJ2-7; the D gene is possibly TRBD1 (6 bases). Germline V gene lookup returns CDR1 LNHDA and CDR2 SQIVND (reference sequence). V gave up 0 bases and J gave up 4 bases, with 19 bases separating them. The CDR3 is made up of 17 amino acids.

The genes are TRBV19 and TRBJ1-5; 8 nucleotides agree with TRBD1. Germline CDR1 is LNHDA and CDR2 is SQIVND (reference sequence). The CDR3 extends over 14 amino acids. V was pared by 6 bases and J by 6 bases, with 7 bases of the junction left unmatched. CDR3 sequence: CASSFAGGGQPQHF. CDR3 sequence (DNA): TGTGCCAGTAGCTTTGCAGGGGGCGGTCAGCCCCAGCATTTT.

This clone was seen a few times. V gene TRBV6-5 combines with J gene TRBJ2-2, with D perhaps matching TRBD1 (5 bases). The CDR3 totals 14 residues. Trimming took 7 bases from V and 3 from J, leaving 12 bases between them. CDR1 and CDR2 (germline): MNHEY, SVGAGI. The CDR3 loop reads CASKRQRDTGELFF. As DNA, the CDR3 is TGTGCCAGCAAGAGACAGAGAGACACCGGGGAGCTGTTTTTT.

The gene calls are TRBV5-1 and TRBJ1-6; D may be TRBD1 (5 bases). CDR3 length: 15 residues. V shed 0 bases and J shed 2 bases, with 6 bases lying between them. Germline V lookup: CDR1 SGHRS, CDR2 YFSETQ. The CDR3 DNA is TGCGCCAGCAGCTTGGACAGGACCTATAATTCACCCCTCCACTTT. Translating it yields CASSLDRTYNSPLHF. The whole variable domain, filled in from reference TRBV5-1 and TRBJ1-6, reads KAGVTQTPRYLIKTRGQQVTLSCSPISGHRSVSWYQQTPGQGLQFLFEYFSETQRNKGNFPGRFSGRQFSNSRSEMNVSTLELGDSALYLCASSLDRTYNSPLHFGNGTRLTVT.

The V and J genes are TRBV7-6 and TRBJ1-6, with 8 bases lining up with TRBD1. The CDR3 sequence is 16 residues long. J gave up 10 bases and V 1 base, and 9 bases lay outside the gene matches. Germline V gene lookup returns CDR1 SGHVS and CDR2 FNYEAQ. The CDR3 protein is CASSLGGTGIESPLHF. CDR3 bases: TGTGCCAGCAGCTTAGGAGGGACAGGAATAGAGTCACCCCTCCACTTT. Complete variable domain (other parts from reference TRBV7-6 and TRBJ1-6): GAGVSQSPRYKVTKRGQDVALRCDPISGHVSLYWYRQALGQGPEFLTYFNYEAQQDKSGLPNDRFSAERPEGSISTLTIQRTEQRDSAMYRCASSLGGTGIESPLHFGNGTRLTVT.

CDR3 sequence: CASSLGQYSNQPQHF. The DNA of the CDR3 is TGCGCCAGCAGCCTCGGACAGTATAGCAATCAGCCCCAGCATTTT. The genes are TRBV4-1 and TRBJ1-5, with D perhaps TRBD1 (6 bases). This CDR3 spans 15 amino acids. Trimming took 4 bases from V and 0 from J, leaving 10 bases between them. Germline values: CDR1 MGHRA, CDR2 YSYEKL.

This chain connects TRBV7-2 to TRBJ2-1, with D possibly matching TRBD2 (5 bases). Germline assignment: CDR1 SGHTA and CDR2 FQGNSA. This CDR3 has 16 amino acids. Trimming left V 7 bases short and J 0 bases short, with 16 bases between. The CDR3 loop is CASTLTRVDSYNEQFF. The CDR3, as DNA: TGTGCCAGCACATTAACTAGGGTTGACTCCTACAATGAGCAGTTCTTC.

The chain carries TRBV12-1 and TRBJ2-7; TRBD1, the table's D call, was not compared with the DNA. TRBV12-1 is deemed a pseudogene. CDR3 length: 14 amino acids. CDR3 residues: CASSPRDRGSEQYV. The CDR3 DNA reads TGTGCCAGCAGCCCCCGGGACAGGGGGTCGGAGCAGTACGTC.

This chain joins TRBV6-5 and TRBJ1-1; the D gene is possibly TRBD1 (5 bases). The CDR3 spans 12 residues. Trimming left V 7 bases short and J 3 bases short, with 9 bases between. The germline gives CDR1 MNHEY, CDR2 SVGAGI. CDR3 bases: TGTGCCAGCAAGGGGTCTTACACTGAAGCTTTCTTT. Translation gives CASKGSYTEAFF.

V is TRBV28 and J is TRBJ2-2; 8 nucleotides line up with TRBD1. V shed 11 bases, J shed 5 bases, and the junction held 7 bases outside the gene matches. CDR1 is MDHEN and CDR2 is SYDVKM in the germline V gene. CDR3 size: 13 residues. The CDR3, as DNA: TGTGCCGGGGCAGGGGGCAGGACCGGGGAGCTGTTTTTT. This gives the protein CAGAGGRTGELFF.

This chain links TRBV5-1 with TRBJ2-2; 9 positions match TRBD2. Per germline, CDR1 SGHRS and CDR2 YFSETQ. The CDR3 covers 16 residues. V lost 1 base to trimming and J lost 0 bases; unmatched junction nucleotides: 1. The chain's CDR3 is CASSLLAGSNTGELFF. In nucleotides, the CDR3 is TGCGCCAGCAGCTTGCTAGCGGGGTCGAACACCGGGGAGCTGTTTTTT.

In regard to this clone: One junction end disagrees with the germline gene, perhaps due to a read error. J is TRBJ1-1 and V is TRBV12-3 or TRBV12-4; 9 bases map to TRBD1. The length of the CDR3 is 11 residues. The DNA for the CDR3 is TGTGCCAGCAGTTTACCGGGACAGGGCTACTTT. Protein sequence: CASSLPGQGYF.

V is TRBV9 and J is TRBJ1-2; weak D call: TRBD1 (6 bases). The length of the CDR3 is 13 residues. V dropped 0 bases and J dropped 8 bases, with 11 bases sitting between them. Germline loops: CDR1 SGDLS, CDR2 YYNGEE. The CDR3 region is CASSVEQGRGYTF. DNA of the CDR3: TGTGCCAGCAGCGTAGAACAGGGTAGAGGCTACACCTTC. Filled out from reference TRBV9 and TRBJ1-2, the complete variable domain reads DSGVTQTPKHLITATGQRVTLRCSPRSGDLSVYWYQQSLDQGLQFLIQYYNGEERAKGNILERFSAQQFPDLHSELNLSSLELGDSALYFCASSVEQGRGYTFGSGTRLTVV.